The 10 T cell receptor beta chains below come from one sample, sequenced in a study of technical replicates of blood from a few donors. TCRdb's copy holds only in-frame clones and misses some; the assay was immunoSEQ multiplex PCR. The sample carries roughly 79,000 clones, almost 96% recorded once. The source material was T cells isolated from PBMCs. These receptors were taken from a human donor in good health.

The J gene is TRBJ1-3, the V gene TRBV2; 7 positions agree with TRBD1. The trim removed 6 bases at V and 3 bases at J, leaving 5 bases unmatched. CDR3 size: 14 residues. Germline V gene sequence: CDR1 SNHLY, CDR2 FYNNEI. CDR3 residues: CASSGQAYGNTIYF. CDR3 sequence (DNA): TGTGCCAGCAGCGGACAGGCGTATGGAAACACCATATATTTT. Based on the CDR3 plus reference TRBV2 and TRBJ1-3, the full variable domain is EPEVTQTPSHQVTQMGQEVILRCVPISNHLYFYWYRQILGQKVEFLVSFYNNEISEKSEIFDDQFSVERPDGSNFTLKIRSTKLEDSAMYFCASSGQAYGNTIYFGEGSWLTVV.

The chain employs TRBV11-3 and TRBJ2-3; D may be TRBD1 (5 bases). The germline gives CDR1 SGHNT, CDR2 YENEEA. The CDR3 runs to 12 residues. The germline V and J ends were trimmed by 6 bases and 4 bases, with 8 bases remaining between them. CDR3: CASRRGADTQYF. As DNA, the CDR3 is TGTGCCAGCAGAAGGGGCGCAGATACGCAGTATTTT.

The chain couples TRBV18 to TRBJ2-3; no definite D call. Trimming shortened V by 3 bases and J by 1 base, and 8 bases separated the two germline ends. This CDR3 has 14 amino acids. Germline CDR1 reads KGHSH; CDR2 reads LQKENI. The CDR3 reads CASSPSIGTDTQYF. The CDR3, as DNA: TGTGCCAGCTCACCGTCTATTGGCACAGATACGCAGTATTTT.

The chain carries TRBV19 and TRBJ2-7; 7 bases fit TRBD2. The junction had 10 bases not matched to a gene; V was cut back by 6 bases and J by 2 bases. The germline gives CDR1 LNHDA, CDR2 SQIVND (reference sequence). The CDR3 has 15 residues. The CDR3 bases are TGTGCCAGTAGACCCGGGGGGACGCCTACCTACGAGCAGTACTTC. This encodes CASRPGGTPTYEQYF. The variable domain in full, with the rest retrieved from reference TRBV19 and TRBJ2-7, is DGGITQSPKYLFRKEGQNVTLSCEQNLNHDAMYWYRQDPGQGLRLIYYSQIVNDFQKGDIAEGYSVSREKKESFPLTVTSAQKNPTAFYLCASRPGGTPTYEQYFGPGTRLTVT.

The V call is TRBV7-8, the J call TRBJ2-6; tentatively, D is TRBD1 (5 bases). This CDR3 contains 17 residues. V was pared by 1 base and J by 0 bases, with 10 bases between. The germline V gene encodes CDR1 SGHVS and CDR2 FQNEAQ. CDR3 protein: CASSLGAGLSGANVLTF. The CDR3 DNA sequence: TGTGCCAGCAGCTTAGGTGCAGGGCTCTCTGGGGCCAACGTCCTGACTTTC.

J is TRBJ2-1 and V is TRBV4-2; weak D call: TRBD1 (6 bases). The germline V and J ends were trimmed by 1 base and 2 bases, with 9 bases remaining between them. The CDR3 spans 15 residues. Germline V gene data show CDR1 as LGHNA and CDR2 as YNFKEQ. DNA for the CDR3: TGTGCCAGCAGCCAAGTAAGACAGGCCTACAATGAGCAGTTCTTC. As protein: CASSQVRQAYNEQFF.

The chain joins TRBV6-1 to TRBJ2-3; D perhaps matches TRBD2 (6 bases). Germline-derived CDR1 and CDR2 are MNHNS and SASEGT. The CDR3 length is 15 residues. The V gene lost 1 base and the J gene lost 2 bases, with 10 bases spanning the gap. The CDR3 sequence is CASSEGRGSTDTQYF. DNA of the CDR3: TGTGCCAGCAGTGAAGGCCGGGGGTCCACAGATACGCAGTATTTT.

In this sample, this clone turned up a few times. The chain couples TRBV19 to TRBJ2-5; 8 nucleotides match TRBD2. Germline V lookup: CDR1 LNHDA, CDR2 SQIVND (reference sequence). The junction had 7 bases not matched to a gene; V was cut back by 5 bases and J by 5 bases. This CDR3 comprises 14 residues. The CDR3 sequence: CASSQGLAGETQYF. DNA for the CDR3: TGTGCCAGTAGTCAAGGACTAGCCGGGGAGACCCAGTACTTC.

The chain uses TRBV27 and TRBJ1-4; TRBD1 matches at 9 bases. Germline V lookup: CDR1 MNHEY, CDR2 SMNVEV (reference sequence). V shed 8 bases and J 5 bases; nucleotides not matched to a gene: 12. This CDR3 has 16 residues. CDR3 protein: CASGLNGQGPNEKLFF. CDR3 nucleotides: TGTGCCAGCGGCCTAAATGGACAGGGGCCAAATGAAAAACTGTTTTTT.

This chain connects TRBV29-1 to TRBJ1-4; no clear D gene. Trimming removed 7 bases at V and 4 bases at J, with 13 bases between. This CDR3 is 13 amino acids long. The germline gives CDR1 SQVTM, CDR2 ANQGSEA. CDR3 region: CSANSGYNEKLFF. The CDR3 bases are TGCAGCGCGAATTCAGGTTATAATGAAAAACTGTTTTTT.